Each of the 20 T cell receptor beta chains below was sequenced from the same sample in a study of T cell changes during pregnancy in multiple sclerosis. Libraries were prepared by immunoSEQ multiplex PCR; TCRdb keeps only in-frame clonotypes and omits some of them. Of under 60,000 clones in the sample, about 91% were seen once. Here the sequenced sample was CD4+ T cells from peripheral blood mononuclear cells, taken in the second trimester of pregnancy. These receptors originate from a female donor in good health, enrolled as a control in a pregnancy study.

This chain links TRBV2 with TRBJ2-7, with D possibly being TRBD2 (7 bases). The CDR3 runs 17 residues. Germline CDR1 is SNHLY and CDR2 is FYNNEI. V dropped 0 bases and J dropped 1 base, with 16 bases sitting between them. The CDR3 DNA reads as TGTGCCAGCAGTGAAGCGCTGAGGGGGGGGGCTTCCTACGAGCAGTACTTC. It encodes CASSEALRGGASYEQYF.

This chain uses TRBV6-1 with TRBJ1-1; D not certain. V lost 1 base to trimming and J lost 4 bases, with 13 bases between them. Germline assignment: CDR1 MNHNS and CDR2 SASEGT. The CDR3 totals 15 residues. This chain's CDR3 is CASSEVAGIGTEAFF. The CDR3 nucleotides read TGTGCCAGCAGTGAAGTCGCGGGAATCGGCACTGAAGCTTTCTTT.

V usage is TRBV7-8 and J usage is TRBJ1-2; no clear D gene. Germline V gives CDR1 SGHVS, CDR2 FQNEAQ. Trimming removed 1 base at V and 4 bases at J, with 7 bases between. The CDR3 is 13 amino acids. This chain's CDR3 is CASSLDSLYGYTF. CDR3 bases: TGTGCCAGCAGCTTAGACAGCCTCTATGGCTACACCTTC.

The rearrangement uses TRBV11-2 and TRBJ2-5; maybe TRBD2 (6 bases). V was trimmed by 8 bases and J by 2 bases, leaving 15 bases between them. Germline V gives CDR1 SGHAT, CDR2 FQNNGV. The CDR3 consists of 14 residues. CDR3 loop: CASRGFLGQETQYF. In DNA form, the CDR3 reads TGTGCCAGCCGGGGGTTTCTGGGGCAAGAGACCCAGTACTTC.

The rearrangement joins TRBV6-5 to TRBJ1-4; D gene uncertain. V was shortened by 0 bases and J by 8 bases, with 7 bases between the two germline ends. This CDR3 is 13 amino acids long. Per the germline V gene, CDR1 is MNHEY and CDR2 is SVGAGI. DNA for the CDR3: TGTGCCAGCAGTTACTCCATGCAGGAAAAACTGTTTTTT. This sequence encodes CASSYSMQEKLFF.

This sequence joins TRBV4-1 and TRBJ1-4; tentatively, D is TRBD1 (6 bases). The CDR3 has 16 residues. Looked up from germline, CDR1 is MGHRA and CDR2 is YSYEKL. V lost 4 bases and J 7 bases, leaving 19 bases between the germline ends. The CDR3 loop is CASSPTTGFFGEKLFF. The CDR3 DNA sequence: TGCGCCAGCAGCCCAACTACAGGGTTCTTCGGTGAAAAACTGTTTTTT.

This chain joins TRBV4-1 and TRBJ1-2; no reliable D call. Trimming shortened V by 0 bases and J by 1 base, and 27 bases separated the two germline ends. Germline CDR1 MGHRA, CDR2 YSYEKL. This CDR3 has 21 amino acids. Here the CDR3 DNA reads TGCGCCAGCAGCCAAGATAATGAGACTCCCGGCCCGAAGTTCCATAACTATGGCTACACCTTC. Protein sequence: CASSQDNETPGPKFHNYGYTF.

This clone was counted once. This chain links TRBV5-1 with TRBJ1-6; D gene unclear. The length of the CDR3 is 16 residues. Deletions cut 2 bases from V and 0 bases from J, with 9 bases between. Germline loops: CDR1 SGHRS, CDR2 YFSETQ. CDR3 in DNA: TGCGCCAGCAGCTTTCGTTCCAGCTCCTATAATTCACCCCTCCACTTT. Protein: CASSFRSSSYNSPLHF.

About this clone itself: Other nucleotide sequences in the sample specify the same CDR3. The chain joins TRBV18 to TRBJ1-2; 7 bases match TRBD1. The CDR3 is 14 residues long. The trim removed 3 bases at V and 8 bases at J, leaving 9 bases unmatched. Per the germline V gene, CDR1 is KGHSH and CDR2 is LQKENI. The CDR3 nucleotides are TGTGCCAGCTCACCGGGGGACAGCCTAGGGGGCTACACCTTC. It translates to CASSPGDSLGGYTF. The entire variable domain, with the rest obtained from reference TRBV18 and TRBJ1-2, is as follows: NAGVMQNPRHLVRRRGQEARLRCSPMKGHSHVYWYRQLPEEGLKFMVYLQKENIIDESGMPKERFSAEFPKEGPSILRIQQVVRGDSAAYFCASSPGDSLGGYTFGSGTRLTVV.

The chain employs TRBV7-2 and TRBJ1-2; unclear D gene. V was trimmed by 1 base and J by 6 bases, leaving 6 bases between them. This CDR3 region has 12 residues. The germline gives CDR1 SGHTA, CDR2 FQGNSA. The CDR3 DNA follows: TGTGCCAGCAGCTTAGATCGGGATGGCTACACCTTC. Translated, it gives CASSLDRDGYTF.

V usage is TRBV5-6 and J usage is TRBJ1-2, with D unresolved. The CDR3 has 12 residues. Trimming shortened V by 0 bases and J by 10 bases, and 10 bases separated the two germline ends. Germline lookup yields CDR1 SGHDT and CDR2 YYEEEE. CDR3 sequence reads: CASSLADTLYTF. Written as DNA, the CDR3 is TGTGCCAGCAGCTTGGCCGACACTCTCTACACCTTC.

V is TRBV27 and J is TRBJ2-1; 10 positions agree with TRBD2. CDR3 length equals 16 residues. V lost 2 bases, J lost 7 bases, and 8 bases stayed unmatched. Germline CDR1 reads MNHEY; CDR2 reads SMNVEV (reference sequence). CDR3 residues: CASSLRAGGQRNEQFF. CDR3 nucleotides: TGTGCCAGCAGTTTACGAGCGGGGGGGCAGAGGAATGAGCAGTTCTTC.

The chain couples TRBV11-3 to TRBJ2-7; 8 positions match TRBD1. This CDR3 spans 16 amino acids. Germline lookup yields CDR1 SGHNT and CDR2 YENEEA. After removal of 5 bases from V and 5 bases from J, the junction contained 14 bases not matched to a gene. The CDR3 loop is CASSRVLQGASDEQYF. As DNA, the CDR3 is TGTGCCAGCAGCCGAGTACTCCAGGGGGCGAGTGACGAGCAGTACTTC.

The chain has TRBV11-3 and TRBJ2-5; 9 nucleotides line up with TRBD1. Germline V gene data show CDR1 as SGHNT and CDR2 as YENEEA. The CDR3 loop spans 17 amino acids. The V gene end was trimmed by 1 base and the J gene end by 5 bases; junction bases not matched to a gene: 11. DNA for the CDR3: TGTGCCAGCAGCTTAGGACATCAACAGGGGGCCCGGGAGACCCAGTACTTC. Its translation is CASSLGHQQGARETQYF.

The rearrangement uses TRBV7-2 and TRBJ2-1; 10 positions agree with TRBD1. The CDR3 is 15 residues long. The junction had 9 bases not matched to a gene; V was cut back by 5 bases and J by 8 bases. Germline V gene data show CDR1 as SGHTA and CDR2 as FQGNSA. CDR3 coding DNA: TGTGCCAGCAGCCCGTCCCGGGACAGGGGTGATGAGCAGTTCTTC. This gives the protein CASSPSRDRGDEQFF.

The chain has TRBV4-1 and TRBJ2-7, with 8 bases aligning to TRBD2. The germline CDR1 and CDR2 sequences are MGHRA and YSYEKL. The trim removed 4 bases at V and 2 bases at J, leaving 7 bases unmatched. CDR3 size: 15 residues. In nucleotides, the CDR3 is TGCGCCAGCAGCCCCAGCGGGGGTACTACCTACGAGCAGTACTTC. Protein product: CASSPSGGTTYEQYF.

This chain uses TRBV5-4 with TRBJ1-2; 8 nucleotides agree with TRBD1. Germline CDR1 is SGHNT and CDR2 is YYREEE (reference sequence). The junction had 11 bases not matched to a gene; V was cut back by 3 bases and J by 4 bases. CDR3 length: 16 amino acids. The CDR3 protein is CASSSWQGALGYGYTF. DNA of the CDR3: TGTGCCAGCAGCTCGTGGCAGGGGGCGCTTGGCTATGGCTACACCTTC. Full variable domain (rest looked up from reference TRBV5-4 and TRBJ1-2): ETGVTQSPTHLIKTRGQQVTLRCSSQSGHNTVSWYQQALGQGPQFIFQYYREEENGRGNFPPRFSGLQFPNYSSELNVNALELDDSALYLCASSSWQGALGYGYTFGSGTRLTVV.

The V gene is TRBV4-3, the J gene TRBJ2-3; 7 positions match TRBD2. V was clipped by 0 bases and J by 1 base; unmatched bases: 4. The CDR3 has 16 residues. Per germline, CDR1 LGHNA and CDR2 YSLEER. CDR3 residues: CASSQERRGGTDTQYF. As DNA, the CDR3 is TGCGCCAGCAGCCAAGAAAGACGGGGGGGCACAGATACGCAGTATTTT.

CDR3 bases: TGTGCCAGCAGCCTCCTTCGACAGAGAACAGAAGCTTTCTTT. This gives the protein CASSLLRQRTEAFF. This rearrangement joins TRBV14 to TRBJ1-1; TRBD1 might be the D (5 bases). The germline CDR1 and CDR2 sequences are SGHDN and FVKESK. The CDR3 runs to 14 residues. V lost 4 bases and J 8 bases, leaving 17 bases between the germline ends.

V is TRBV11-3 and J is TRBJ2-7, with TRBD1 matching 7 bases. Trimming removed 4 bases from V and 3 bases from J; junction bases left unmatched: 3. CDR1 and CDR2 from the germline V gene are SGHNT and YENEEA. This CDR3 contains 13 residues. In nucleotides, the CDR3 is TGTGCCAGCAGCTCCCGGGACAGCTACGAGCAGTACTTC. It is translated as CASSSRDSYEQYF.